The 5 T cell receptor beta chains reported below all come from one sample, sequenced in a study of blood T cell repertoires in COVID-19 (dated by TCRdb to 2020 to 2022). The library was obtained by the immunoSEQ multiplex PCR assay. Here the immuneACCESS table is served through TCRdb, limited to in-frame sequences with V and J called. Missing clones are a known gap in these copies; in checked studies unresolved V genes cover under half, and the rest lacks a known reason. The table for this sample lists 150,000 or so clones; approximately 90% of them were counted only once. Approximately 3.8% of the sample comes from the top ten. Sequencing was done on a sample of PBMCs or T cells enriched from blood (not recorded which). Receptors were obtained from a woman between 40 and 50 years old who had been exposed to COVID-19.

This chain uses TRBV7-9 with TRBJ2-1; the match to TRBD2 covers 10 bases. The germline V gene encodes CDR1 SEHNR and CDR2 FQNEAQ (reference sequence). V shed 5 bases, J shed 6 bases, and the junction held 10 bases outside the gene matches. CDR3 size: 16 residues. This CDR3 is CASSTFRLAGVNEQFF. CDR3 bases: TGTGCCAGCAGCACTTTTCGGCTAGCGGGAGTCAATGAGCAGTTCTTC.

J is TRBJ2-7 and V is TRBV7-9, with 7 bases lining up with TRBD2. J gave up 2 bases and V 5 bases, and 3 bases lay outside the gene matches. The CDR3 has 13 amino acids. Germline V gene data show CDR1 as SEHNR and CDR2 as FQNEAQ (reference sequence). In nucleotides, the CDR3 is TGTGCCAGCAGCCCCCTAGCGGCCTACGAGCAGTACTTC. Translated: CASSPLAAYEQYF.

This clone was counted a single time. The chain couples TRBV2 to TRBJ2-2; D may be TRBD1 (6 bases). This CDR3 has 14 residues. V shed 6 bases and J shed 6 bases, with 14 bases lying between them. The germline gives CDR1 SNHLY, CDR2 FYNNEI. CDR3 nucleotides: TGTGCCAGCAGGGAACAGGGATGGGCCGGGGAGCTGTTTTTT. As protein: CASREQGWAGELFF.

The chain couples TRBV4-1 to TRBJ2-1; 7 bases agree with TRBD2. Germline lookup yields CDR1 MGHRA and CDR2 YSYEKL. V shed 3 bases and J 10 bases; nucleotides not matched to a gene: 3. The length of the CDR3 is 12 residues. The DNA of the CDR3 is TGCGCCAGCAGCCATGGCGGGAGCGAGCAGTTCTTC. As protein: CASSHGGSEQFF.

The chain links TRBV10-3 to TRBJ2-7; 7 bases are shared with TRBD1. Germline CDR1 is ENHRY and CDR2 is SYGVKD. V lost 2 bases and J lost 0; bases outside the gene matches: 4. This CDR3 contains 15 residues. CDR3 amino acids: CAISETGTVSYEQYF. CDR3 DNA: TGTGCCATCAGTGAGACCGGGACAGTCTCCTACGAGCAGTACTTC.